The T cell receptor beta chain under discussion was sequenced for a study of OX40 agonist ivuxolimab in advanced cancers. About the research overall: Averaging 60 years in age, with a range of about 23 to 79, the cohort was 65% to 85% male. Prior checkpoint blockade (anti-PD-1, anti-PD-L1 or anti-CTLA-4) was permitted; 40% had it.

Study results and caveats: At doses 0.1 to 3.0 mg/kg, CD4+ and CD8+ clones expanded. There were, on average, more expanded clones in CD8+ T cells than in CD4+.

For this clone: Its antigen is still unknown.

Measured with immunoSEQ multiplex PCR; TCRdb has only the in-frame clones, and not every one. The sample lists about 86,000 clones, 75% to 95% occurring once. CDR3 size: 14 residues. Germline assignment: CDR1 MNHNS and CDR2 SASEGT. V dropped 7 bases and J dropped 5; count of bases not matched to a gene: 6. The sequences come from CD4+ or CD8+ T cells sorted from blood, collected in a trial of the OX40 agonist ivuxolimab. The receptor was isolated from an adult with an advanced solid tumor such as melanoma, head and neck, liver or kidney cancer. The V call is TRBV6-1, the J call TRBJ1-5; TRBD1 matches 9 bases. The DNA for the CDR3 is TGTGCCAGCACGGCAAGGACAGGGGATCAGCCCCAGCATTTT. Amino acid sequence: CASTARTGDQPQHF.